This entry features one T cell receptor (beta chain) sequence. As yet, its antigen is unknown. This specimen belongs to a study of shared clonotypes between healthy human individuals. In the naive CD8 group, cells lacked CD45RO and were positively selected for CCR7, so terminally differentiated effector memory CD45RA+ cells were left out. Every donor, a Caucasian adult, lived in Nashville, Tennessee. The germline V gene has CDR1 SEHNR and CDR2 FQNEAQ (reference sequence). The CDR3 length is 13 residues. V was cut by 2 bases and J by 3 bases, with 7 bases left in between. The data were produced by immunoSEQ multiplex PCR, yet TCRdb's version contains in-frame clones alone and is incomplete. The repertoire holds about 680,000 clones, with roughly nine tenths as singletons. Broader study findings: Clonotype sharing across several donors was observed for about 5.5% of naive CD4 clonotypes.

V gene TRBV7-9 combines with J gene TRBJ2-5; possible D gene TRBD1, 6 bases. This receptor was obtained from a man under 40 in good health. Sequenced: naive CD8+ T cells sorted from blood. CDR3: CASSLRTEETQYF. The CDR3 nucleotides are TGTGCCAGCAGCTTAAGGACAGAAGAGACCCAGTACTTC.